The source of this TCR beta chain is a study of T-cell reconstitution after alpha-beta-depleted transplantation in children (dated by TCRdb to about 2016). Looking at the study overall: T-cell immune reconstitution after TCRalphabeta/CD19-depleted allogeneic hematopoietic cell transplantation in children was quantitatively tracked in the study by means of TCR repertoire profiling.

Overall study outcomes, separate from this receptor: About two months after transplant, the apparently early recovery of alphabetaT-cell counts reportedly depended on just several hundred clones that had expanded rapidly and came from non-depleted graft cells. Hyperexpanded clone frequencies declined over subsequent months; after one year, T-cell counts and TCRbeta diversity were mostly attributed to newly produced T cells. The high TCRbeta diversity at day 60 in some patients was ascribed to recipient T cells and intrathymic progenitors that had survived conditioning.

About this clonotype: What this receptor recognizes is not known. Base-call qualities are not available, and no considerably larger clone is one nucleotide away.

Per the publication, the treatment or condition label means: allogeneic hematopoietic cell transplantation with graft depleted of TCRalphabeta T cells and CD19 B cells. The children who served as transplant recipients had been given grafts of TCRalphabeta/CD19-depleted allogeneic hematopoietic cells. The CDR3 holds 15 amino acids from the cysteine to the phenylalanine. Only CDR3 DNA remains: 45 bases, in frame from the first base. At the junction V is shortened by 4 bases and J by 4 bases, with 16 bases in between. CDR1 and CDR2 are drawn from the germline V gene: SNHLY, FYNNEI. Receptor amplification or capture employed PCR. The sequencer was an Illumina HiSeq 2500. Molecular barcoding was employed in the preparation of TCR libraries, with unique molecular identifiers being used to normalize TCRbeta repertoire quantification. The public sequencing data were trimmed at Q25 with fastp and processed into clonotypes with MiXCR by TCRdb, which kept only in-frame beta chains. Identical CDR3 proteins give one entry, which carries the most common genes and DNA. This sample comprises 150,000 to 250,000 distinct CDR3 sequences, about 6% of them detected only once. The ten largest clones capture around 4.4% of the sample.

This TCR came from a girl under two years old with combined immunodeficiency, due to receive a stem cell transplant. The rearrangement joined TRBV2 to TRBJ2-5; the D gene is tentatively TRBD1 or TRBD2, each matching 5 bases. The source was PBMCs, collected before TCRalphabeta/CD19-depleted stem cell transplant. CDR3 sequence: CASSVWLAGGETQYF. The DNA sequence follows: TGTGCCAGCAGTGTTTGGCTAGCTGGGGGAGAGACCCAGTACTTC.